This TCR beta chain was recorded in a study of CD8 T cells in Susac syndrome. Study summary: Among the Susac syndrome patients sequenced, about 6 had active disease and about 8 were in remission. When blood was drawn, the patients with Susac syndrome were therapy-naive, on corticosteroids, or on intravenous immunoglobulin alone.

Trimming shortened V by 0 bases and J by 0 bases, and 3 bases separated the two germline ends. Germline loops: CDR1 MNHEY, CDR2 SVGAGI. The CDR3 spans 13 residues. Patients with Susac syndrome fulfilled recently defined diagnostic criteria for definite or probable disease. With random hexamers, reverse transcription was performed on about 0.5 to 1 ug of RNA. The amplification used immunoSEQ multiplex PCR on TCR beta CDR3; it spanned 54 Vbeta and 13 Jbeta. One entry per CDR3 protein results from TCRdb running MiXCR on the immunoSEQ multiplex PCR reads. The table lists roughly 150,000 distinct CDR3 sequences, approximately 94% of them singletons, with roughly 0.084% in the top ten.

Sequenced: CD4+ T cells from PBMCs. The chain combines TRBV6-5 with TRBJ2-7; no clear D gene. This clonotype was obtained from a human donor with Susac syndrome. The CDR3 spells CASSYSSSYEQYF. The CDR3 DNA follows: TGTGCCAGCAGTTACTCCAGCTCCTACGAGCAGTACTTC.